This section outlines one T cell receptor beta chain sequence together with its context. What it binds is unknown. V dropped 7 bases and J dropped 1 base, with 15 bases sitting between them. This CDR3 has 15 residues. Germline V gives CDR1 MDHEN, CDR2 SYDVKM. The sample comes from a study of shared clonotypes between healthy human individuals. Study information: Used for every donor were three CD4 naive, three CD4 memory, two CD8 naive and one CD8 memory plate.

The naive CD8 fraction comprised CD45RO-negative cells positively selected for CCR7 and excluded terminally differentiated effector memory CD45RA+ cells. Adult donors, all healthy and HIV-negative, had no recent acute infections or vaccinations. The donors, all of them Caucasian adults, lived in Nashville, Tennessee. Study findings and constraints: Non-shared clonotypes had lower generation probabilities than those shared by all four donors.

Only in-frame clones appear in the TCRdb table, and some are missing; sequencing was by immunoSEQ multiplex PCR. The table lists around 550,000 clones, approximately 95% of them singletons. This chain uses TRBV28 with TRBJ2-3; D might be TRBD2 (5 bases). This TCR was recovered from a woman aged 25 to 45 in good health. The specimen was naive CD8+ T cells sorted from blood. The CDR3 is CASNPGAARTDTQYF. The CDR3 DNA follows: TGTGCCAGCAATCCCGGAGCGGCGCGCACAGATACGCAGTATTTT.